This TCR beta chain originates from a study of blood T cell repertoires in COVID-19. Study summary: The samples span acute and convalescent COVID-19 from the United States, Italy and Spain. The analysed material was cDNA or gDNA that came from T cells, B-cell-depleted T cells, or PBMCs.

Authors' processing steps: Amplified reference gene primers provided the basis for estimating nucleated cell counts. TCRdb keeps only in-frame clones here, not all; method: immunoSEQ multiplex PCR. For V, J and clone size, that table is used; D and trimming come from the DNA. The sample shows around 170,000 clones, about 82% of them seen only once. Germline-derived CDR1 and CDR2 are KGHSH and LQKENI. The CDR3 consists of 17 residues. Trimming took 2 bases from V and 4 from J; bases not matched to a gene: 12. This clone showed up just once. The specimen was PBMCs or T cells enriched from blood (not recorded which). The V gene is TRBV18, the J gene TRBJ1-2; 8 bases fit TRBD1. The receptor's source is a woman in her 30s who had recovered from COVID-19. The CDR3 protein is CASSPGLTGTGSYGYTF. CDR3 nucleotide sequence: TGTGCCAGCTCACCAGGGTTAACCGGGACAGGAAGCTATGGCTACACCTTC.